The 22 T cell receptor beta chains below all came from one sample that was sequenced in a study of CXCR3-negative and CXCR3-positive naive CD8 T cells. Points from the study as a whole: Higher TRB CDR3 hydrophobicity marked CXCR3-positive naive cells relative to CXCR3-negative naive cells.

For these receptors, no antigen is known. All TRB cDNA libraries came from 5' RACE performed with UMI labels. TCRdb reprocessed the 5' RACE reads and stores each CDR3 protein as one record, lacking DNA. The sample holds roughly 120,000 distinct CDR3 sequences. The sample consisted of naive CXCR3+ CD8+ T cells from blood. Subset indicated: CD45RO-CCR7+CD27+CD95- naive CD8+ T cells expressing CXCR3 (TNR3+). These receptors came from a human donor in good health. Some clones in this sample may be carry-over from other donors' samples.

V is TRBV11-3 and J is TRBJ2-3; lacking DNA, the TRBD2 call made by TCRdb goes unchecked. CDR1 is SGHNT and CDR2 is YENEEA in the germline V gene. CDR3 length: 15 amino acids. CDR3 amino acids: CASSLDRGPVATQYF.

J is TRBJ2-5 and V is TRBV20-1; TCRdb lists TRBD2, though no DNA is available to test this call. The CDR3 spans 16 residues. CDR1 is DFQATT and CDR2 is SNEGSKA in the germline V gene (reference sequence). CDR3 loop: CSARDIRDLVPETQYF.

The rearrangement uses TRBV4-1 and TRBJ2-2; TCRdb lists TRBD1, though no DNA is available to test this call. Germline V lookup: CDR1 MGHRA, CDR2 YSYEKL. The CDR3 totals 17 residues. The CDR3 sequence is CASSQASGTGDTGELFF.

The genes are TRBV7-8 and TRBJ1-4; the D gene TCRdb calls, TRBD1, cannot be checked with no DNA. This CDR3 region has 14 residues. CDR1 and CDR2 (germline): SGHVS, FQNEAQ. CDR3 protein: CASSLTGPGEKLFF.

The CDR3 here is CASKGGTVYNEQFF. The J gene is TRBJ2-1, the V gene TRBV2; the D call of TRBD1 rests on TCRdb alone, since no DNA is present to check it. CDR1 is SNHLY, CDR2 FYNNEI, per germline. The CDR3 sequence is 14 residues long.

The V call is TRBV20-1, the J call TRBJ1-1. The CDR3 has 16 residues. Germline-derived CDR1 and CDR2 are DFQATT and SNEGSKA (reference sequence). CDR3 sequence reads: CSAREEGRMMNTEAFF.

The chain couples TRBV11-2 to TRBJ2-5; there is no DNA to check the TCRdb D call of TRBD1. The CDR3 is 15 residues long. The V gene's germline CDR1 is SGHAT and CDR2 FQNNGV. The CDR3 region is CASSLGDRGRETQYF.

The genes are TRBV6-5 and TRBJ1-2; TCRdb proposes TRBD1, but this gene call is untestable without DNA. Germline lookup yields CDR1 MNHEY and CDR2 SVGAGI. The CDR3 runs 14 residues. The CDR3 sequence: CASSLTGSSYGYTF.

The genes are TRBV28 and TRBJ2-3; there is no DNA to check the TCRdb D call of TRBD2. The CDR3 has 18 amino acids. Germline lookup yields CDR1 MDHEN and CDR2 SYDVKM. CDR3 sequence reads: CASSSPHLLAASTDTQYF.

This chain connects TRBV12-3 or TRBV12-4 to TRBJ2-2. The CDR3 loop spans 16 amino acids. The CDR3 spells CASRTPENANTGELFF.

The V and J genes are TRBV29-1 and TRBJ2-1; no DNA is available, so the TRBD2 call from TCRdb remains unchecked. The CDR3 runs 17 residues. Germline CDR1 SQVTM, CDR2 ANQGSEA. The CDR3 loop reads CSVGGPLGTSSYNEQFF.

This chain links TRBV3-1 with TRBJ2-3; the D gene TCRdb calls, TRBD1, cannot be checked with no DNA. This CDR3 has 13 amino acids. The germline V gene encodes CDR1 LGHDT and CDR2 YNNKEL (reference sequence). The chain's CDR3 is CASRSSPTDTQYF.

The chain joins TRBV7-6 to TRBJ2-5; TCRdb indicates TRBD2, and absent DNA this call remains unverified. From germline, CDR1 is SGHVS and CDR2 FNYEAQ. The CDR3 extends over 19 amino acids. CDR3: CASSAPQGASGGDQETQYF. The variable domain in full, with the rest retrieved from reference TRBV7-6 and TRBJ2-5, is GAGVSQSPRYKVTKRGQDVALRCDPISGHVSLYWYRQALGQGPEFLTYFNYEAQQDKSGLPNDRFSAERPEGSISTLTIQRTEQRDSAMYRCASSAPQGASGGDQETQYFGPGTRLLVL.

The chain recombines TRBV19 with TRBJ2-2; with no DNA, the TCRdb D assignment of TRBD2 cannot be verified. The germline CDR1 and CDR2 sequences are LNHDA and SQIVND (reference sequence). The CDR3 runs to 16 residues. The CDR3 sequence is CASSIAAGLAIGELFF.

The V call is TRBV3-1, the J call TRBJ1-1; TCRdb's D call of TRBD1 is untestable without DNA. Per germline, CDR1 LGHDT and CDR2 YNNKEL (reference sequence). The CDR3 covers 17 residues. The CDR3 loop is CASSQDRTGLMNTEAFF.

The CDR3 protein is CASSVESGGASETQYF. The chain employs TRBV9 and TRBJ2-5; TCRdb's D call of TRBD2 is untestable without DNA. Germline CDR1 reads SGDLS; CDR2 reads YYNGEE. This CDR3 has 16 residues.

The chain couples TRBV20-1 to TRBJ1-1; TCRdb designates TRBD1, a call that cannot be tested without DNA. Germline CDR1 reads DFQATT; CDR2 reads SNEGSKA (reference sequence). This CDR3 is built from 14 residues. CDR3 in amino acids: CSARIAGPGTEAFF.

V gene TRBV9 combines with J gene TRBJ1-2. This CDR3 has 16 amino acids. Looked up from germline, CDR1 is SGDLS and CDR2 is YYNGEE. The CDR3 reads CASGETPDVTNYGYTF.

This chain uses TRBV7-9 with TRBJ1-1; TCRdb's D gene call, TRBD1, goes unchecked for lack of DNA. The length of the CDR3 is 13 residues. Per germline, CDR1 SEHNR and CDR2 FQNEAQ (reference sequence). The CDR3: CASSLSRTGEAFF.

The V call is TRBV14, the J call TRBJ1-1; TCRdb lists TRBD1, though no DNA is available to test this call. CDR1 and CDR2 (germline): SGHDN, FVKESK. This CDR3 is 15 amino acids long. CDR3 sequence: CASSPVGQGGTEAFF. Filled out from reference TRBV14 and TRBJ1-1, the complete variable domain reads EAGVTQFPSHSVIEKGQTVTLRCDPISGHDNLYWYRRVMGKEIKFLLHFVKESKQDESGMPNNRFLAERTGGTYSTLKVQPAELEDSGVYFCASSPVGQGGTEAFFGQGTRLTVV.

The rearrangement joins TRBV7-3 to TRBJ1-3; lacking DNA, the TRBD1 call made by TCRdb goes unchecked. Germline CDR1 SGHTA, CDR2 FQGTGA. The CDR3 spans 15 residues. The CDR3 here is CASSLDSLSGNTIYF.

The chain couples TRBV19 to TRBJ2-7. CDR3 length: 15 residues. Per germline, CDR1 LNHDA and CDR2 SQIVND (reference sequence). This chain's CDR3 is CASRITANLNYEQYF.